These 32 T cell receptor beta chains were all obtained from the same sample, sequenced in a study of T cell clonality in common variable immunodeficiency. Sequencing used immunoSEQ multiplex PCR; TCRdb keeps in-frame clones, though not all of them. The sample has roughly 48,000 clones, none seen only once. The specimen sequenced was peripheral blood mononuclear cells. All receptors derive from a person between 18 and 69 years old in good health.

This clone was counted at least ten times. The CDR3 is cut off 3 residues early in the read; its end comes from the germline J gene. V gene TRBV5-1 combines with J gene TRBJ2-3; weak D call: TRBD1 (5 bases). CDR3 length equals 15 residues. The V and J ends lost 1 base and 3 bases respectively, with 12 bases between them. The germline V gene encodes CDR1 SGHRS and CDR2 YFSETQ. CDR3: CASSLRPGITDTQYF. The CDR3 DNA, read in part, is TGCGCCAGCAGCTTGCGTCCAGGGATTACAGATACG. Looking up the rest from reference TRBV5-1 and TRBJ2-3 gives the full variable domain: KAGVTQTPRYLIKTRGQQVTLSCSPISGHRSVSWYQQTPGQGLQFLFEYFSETQRNKGNFPGRFSGRQFSNSRSEMNVSTLELGDSALYLCASSLRPGITDTQYFGPGTRLTVL.

A few counts support this clone. The sequenced fragment ends 3 residues before the CDR3 boundary, so the rest is inferred from the germline J gene. The chain combines TRBV19 with TRBJ2-3; TRBD1 agrees at 7 bases. The CDR3 totals 14 residues. Per the germline V gene, CDR1 is LNHDA and CDR2 is SQIVND (reference sequence). CDR3 protein: CASSHPPGGQPQYF. Partial CDR3 DNA: TGTGCCAGTAGTCATCCGCCAGGGGGTCAGCCG.

This clone occurred a few times. The read terminates 3 residues before the CDR3 end, so the remaining end is supplied by the germline J gene. Other DNA sequences within the sample encode an identical CDR3. This chain uses TRBV13 with TRBJ2-3; possibly TRBD1 or TRBD2 for D (5 bases each). V was clipped by 9 bases and J by 2 bases, with 15 bases between them. The germline V gene has CDR1 PRHDT and CDR2 FYEKMQ (reference sequence). The CDR3 runs 14 residues. The CDR3 sequence is CASSDRDYTDTQYF. CDR3 DNA (partial): TGTGCCAGTAGCGACAGAGATTACACAGATACG.

This clone was observed at least ten times. CDR3: CSARAEQGPYYEQYF. Incomplete CDR3 DNA: TGCAGTGCTAGGGCGGAACAGGGGCCCTACTACGAG. J is TRBJ2-7 and V is TRBV20-1; 7 bases align to TRBD1. The read stops 3 residues short of the end of the CDR3; the missing end is completed from the germline J gene. V shed 3 bases, J shed 3 bases, and the junction held 11 bases outside the gene matches. This CDR3 is built from 15 residues. From germline, CDR1 is DFQATT and CDR2 SNEGSKA (reference sequence).

The sample holds many counts of this clone. The CDR3 is cut off 3 residues early in the read; its end comes from the germline J gene. This chain joins TRBV2 and TRBJ2-5; 10 bases match TRBD2. CDR1 and CDR2 (germline): SNHLY, FYNNEI. This CDR3 is built from 16 residues. The junction had 16 bases not matched to a gene; V was cut back by 8 bases and J by 7 bases. The chain's CDR3 is CASDPHRTSGGLTQYF. The CDR3 DNA, read in part, is TGTGCCAGCGATCCACACAGGACTAGCGGAGGGTTGACC.

There are many counts of this clone. The CDR3 is cut off 3 residues early in the read; its end comes from the germline J gene. This rearrangement joins TRBV5-1 to TRBJ1-2; the D gene is possibly TRBD1 (6 bases). Germline CDR1 SGHRS, CDR2 YFSETQ. V gave up 1 base and J gave up 7 bases, with 14 bases separating them. The CDR3 runs to 14 residues. The sequenced part of the CDR3 DNA is TGCGCCAGCAGCTTGATTATCAGGGGTGGTGGC. The encoded protein is CASSLIIRGGG. The whole CDR3 protein reads CASSLIIRGGGYTF.

This clone was counted ten times or more. Read sequence stops 3 residues before the CDR3 end, and the germline J gene provides the missing end. The V gene is TRBV30, the J gene TRBJ2-6; 8 bases are a match to TRBD1. Trimming cost V 5 bases and J 3 bases; bases outside gene matches: 6. Germline lookup yields CDR1 GTSNPN and CDR2 SVGIG (reference sequence). CDR3 size: 15 residues. The DNA read from the CDR3 is TGTGCCTGGTCGACAGGGGTCGGTGGGGCCAACGTC. It encodes CAWSTGVGGANV. The whole CDR3 sequence reads CAWSTGVGGANVLTF.

About this clone: The read gets to within 3 residues of the CDR3 end, and the germline J gene fills in the rest. This chain joins TRBV19 and TRBJ1-1, with TRBD1 as a possible D gene (5 bases). The germline CDR1 and CDR2 sequences are LNHDA and SQIVND (reference sequence). The CDR3 is 14 amino acids. Trimming removed 7 bases from V and 1 base from J, with 13 bases in between. The part of the CDR3 DNA that was read is TGTGCCAGTAAAAGCACAGGAGAGAACACTGAA. Residues: CASKSTGENTE. The whole CDR3 protein is CASKSTGENTEAFF.

This clone was counted ten times or more. The missing CDR3 end, 3 residues past where the read stops, is filled in from the germline J gene. The chain recombines TRBV7-9 with TRBJ2-2, with a tentative D call TRBD1 (6 bases). The CDR3 is 15 residues long. Germline CDR1 and CDR2: SEHNR and FQNEAQ (reference sequence). The V end lost 0 bases, the J end lost 5 bases, and 10 bases lay between the germline ends. The sequenced part of the CDR3 DNA is TGTGCCAGCAGCTTAGCGCGGACAGTAACCGGGGAG. Protein sequence: CASSLARTVTGE. The whole CDR3 sequence is CASSLARTVTGELFF.

This clone was seen only a few times. The read halts 3 residues ahead of the CDR3 end, with the missing end drawn from the germline J gene. This chain links TRBV6-2 or TRBV6-3 with TRBJ1-2; unclear D gene. Germline loops: CDR1 MNHEY, CDR2 SVGEGT. Deletions cut 2 bases from V and 1 base from J, with 11 bases between. The CDR3 has 15 amino acids. CDR3 protein: CASSYMGFGNYGYTF. Incomplete CDR3 DNA: TGTGCCAGCAGTTACATGGGCTTTGGTAACTATGGC.

Remarks on this clone: With the read ending 3 residues before the CDR3 end, the germline J gene is used to fill in that end. The chain employs TRBV30 and TRBJ2-2, with 9 positions matching TRBD1. The CDR3 consists of 15 residues. CDR1 and CDR2 from the germline V gene are GTSNPN and SVGIG (reference sequence). The CDR3 protein is CAWSLQGAGNEKLFF. The CDR3 DNA, read in part, is TGTGCCTGGAGTCTACAGGGGGCGGGTAATGAAAAG.

This clone was recorded at least ten times. The CDR3 end falls 3 residues outside the read, so it is completed with the germline J gene. This rearrangement joins TRBV20-1 to TRBJ2-3; 8 bases align to TRBD1. CDR1 is DFQATT, CDR2 SNEGSKA, per germline (reference sequence). This CDR3 comprises 15 residues. The part of the CDR3 DNA that was read is TGCAGTGCTAGAGTACCAGGGGGCATGAGTGGCTCG. The encoded protein is CSARVPGGMSGS. In full, the CDR3 reads CSARVPGGMSGSQYF.

In this sample, this clone turned up many times. The missing CDR3 end, 3 residues past where the read stops, is filled in from the germline J gene. The chain carries TRBV19 and TRBJ2-7; 8 bases match TRBD1. The V gene's germline CDR1 is LNHDA and CDR2 SQIVND (reference sequence). V was pared by 7 bases and J by 0 bases, with 2 bases of the junction left unmatched. The CDR3 runs 13 residues. CDR3 DNA, as far as it was read: TGTGCCAGTAAGGGACAGGTCTCCTACGAG. As protein: CASKGQVSYE. The whole CDR3 sequence reads CASKGQVSYEQYF.

The sample holds many counts of this clone. The read terminates 3 residues before the CDR3 end, so the remaining end is supplied by the germline J gene. This chain links TRBV18 with TRBJ1-2; D remains unclear. The CDR3 sequence is 16 residues long. The V and J ends lost 4 bases and 2 bases respectively, with 17 bases between them. Germline V gene data show CDR1 as KGHSH and CDR2 as LQKENI. The CDR3: CASSQLGPNFNYGYTF. The sequenced CDR3 bases are TGTGCCAGCTCACAATTAGGGCCTAACTTCAACTATGGC.

This clone has just a few counts. A much larger clone is a single base away; this may be a read error. Read data end 3 residues before the CDR3 end; the end is taken from the germline J gene. Additional DNA sequences in this sample encode the identical CDR3. The chain employs TRBV7-3 and TRBJ1-3; perhaps TRBD1 as D (6 bases). The CDR3 is 16 amino acids. Germline V gene sequence: CDR1 SGHTA, CDR2 FQGTGA. CDR3 in amino acids: CASSLTSAGAGNTIYF. Partial CDR3 DNA: TGTGCCAGCAGCTTAACGAGTGCAGGGGCCGGAAACACT.

This clone was observed a handful of times. Sequencing ends 3 residues short of the CDR3 end; the germline J gene provides the rest. V usage is TRBV20-1 and J usage is TRBJ2-1; a possible D gene is TRBD1 (6 bases). This CDR3 is 15 amino acids long. The V end was cut by 0 bases, the J end by 4 bases, with 13 bases between. In germline, CDR1 is DFQATT, CDR2 SNEGSKA (reference sequence). Here the CDR3 reads CSARDGGTPYNEQFF. The sequenced CDR3 bases are TGCAGTGCTAGAGATGGTGGGACACCTTACAATGAG.

As concerns this clone: The read ends 3 residues before the CDR3 terminus; that terminus is restored from the germline J gene. This chain links TRBV7-3 with TRBJ1-2; D is undetermined. The CDR3 contains 15 residues. CDR1 and CDR2 (germline): SGHTA, FQGTGA. CDR3 DNA (partial): TGTGCCAGCAGCTTAGAGTTAGCGGGGAATAATGAC. Translated: CASSLELAGNND. The full CDR3 sequence reads CASSLELAGNNDYTF.

Worth noting for this clone: The read stops 3 residues short of the end of the CDR3; the missing end is completed from the germline J gene. The chain is built from TRBV29-1 and TRBJ1-2; D call uncertain. Deletions cut 6 bases from V and 2 bases from J, with 16 bases between. The CDR3 totals 14 residues. Per the germline V gene, CDR1 is SQVTM and CDR2 is ANQGSEA. The CDR3 reads CSVAGWAGNYGYTF. The DNA read from the CDR3 is TGCAGCGTAGCGGGTTGGGCAGGCAACTATGGC.

A remark on this clone: The missing CDR3 end, 3 residues past where the read stops, is filled in from the germline J gene. The V gene is TRBV19, the J gene TRBJ1-5; TRBD1 might be the D (5 bases). The V gene's germline CDR1 is LNHDA and CDR2 SQIVND (reference sequence). The CDR3 is 19 amino acids. Trimming took off 6 bases at V and 7 bases at J, with 31 bases between the two ends. The CDR3 sequence: CASSDLGPDVLRAGQPQHF. CDR3 bases read: TGTGCCAGTAGCGATTTGGGGCCGGACGTACTTCGGGCAGGGCAGCCC.

At least ten counts were recorded for this clone. The CDR3 end falls 3 residues outside the read, so it is completed with the germline J gene. V is TRBV6-2 or TRBV6-3 and J is TRBJ2-1; no firm D call. V was cut by 8 bases and J by 0 bases, with 8 bases left in between. The CDR3 spans 13 residues. Germline values: CDR1 MNHEY, CDR2 SVGEGT. The part of the CDR3 DNA that was read is TGTGCCAGCTATGCAGGCTCCTACAATGAG. Translated, it gives CASYAGSYNE. The CDR3 reads in full as CASYAGSYNEQFF.

This clone was seen ten or more times. The junction does not match germline at one end; this may be a read error. The read gets to within 3 residues of the CDR3 end, and the germline J gene fills in the rest. The chain has TRBV4-2 and TRBJ1-1; 7 nucleotides match TRBD1. This CDR3 is 15 amino acids long. Per germline, CDR1 LGHNA and CDR2 YNFKEQ. CDR3 protein: CASSPFGTAVTEAFF. The sequenced part of the CDR3 DNA is TGCGCCAGCAGCCCGTTCGGGACAGCGGTCACTGAA.

The sample holds many counts of this clone. The CDR3 end lies 3 residues beyond the end of the read and is filled in from the germline J gene. This chain connects TRBV5-6 to TRBJ2-1; perhaps TRBD1 as D (5 bases). Looked up from germline, CDR1 is SGHDT and CDR2 is YYEEEE. The CDR3 spans 14 residues. The ends were cut back, 0 bases at V and 8 bases at J, with 12 bases in the middle. The CDR3 loop reads CASSLAEGVDEQFF. CDR3 bases read: TGTGCCAGCAGCTTGGCCGAAGGGGTCGATGAG.

This clone has a count of ten or more. Read sequence stops 3 residues before the CDR3 end, and the germline J gene provides the missing end. The chain recombines TRBV9 with TRBJ2-7, with 7 bases identical to TRBD2. V lost 4 bases to trimming and J lost 2 bases; unmatched junction nucleotides: 12. The length of the CDR3 is 16 residues. Looked up from germline, CDR1 is SGDLS and CDR2 is YYNGEE. CDR3 region: CASSPRYGGSAYEQYF. Incomplete CDR3 DNA: TGTGCCAGCAGCCCGCGTTACGGGGGGTCAGCCTACGAG.

This clone was found many times. The read ends 3 residues shy of where the CDR3 ends; the end is completed using the germline J gene. The chain has TRBV20-1 and TRBJ1-3; 7 nucleotides align to TRBD1. After removal of 0 bases from V and 1 base from J, the junction contained 3 bases not matched to a gene. The CDR3 spans 15 residues. The germline CDR1 and CDR2 sequences are DFQATT and SNEGSKA (reference sequence). The CDR3 is CSARDPTGSGNTIYF. CDR3 DNA (partial): TGCAGTGCTAGAGATCCGACAGGGTCTGGAAACACC.

The sample holds a few counts of this clone. The CDR3 end lies 3 residues beyond the end of the read and is filled in from the germline J gene. The V gene is TRBV13, the J gene TRBJ1-2, with 7 bases that match TRBD1. V lost 4 bases to trimming and J lost 2 bases; unmatched junction nucleotides: 7. The CDR3 has 15 residues. Germline V gene data show CDR1 as PRHDT and CDR2 as FYEKMQ (reference sequence). CDR3 region: CASSSKHRGNYGYTF. The covered CDR3 bases are TGTGCCAGCAGCTCGAAACACAGGGGAAACTATGGC.

This clone has a count of ten or more. The observed sequence ends 3 residues before the CDR3 terminus, with the missing tail filled in from the germline J gene. The rearrangement links TRBV5-1 to TRBJ2-1, with TRBD2 matching over 8 bases. Germline V lookup: CDR1 SGHRS, CDR2 YFSETQ. The CDR3 covers 17 residues. V shed 4 bases, J shed 4 bases, and the junction held 13 bases outside the gene matches. CDR3 DNA, as far as it was read: TGCGCCAGCAGCGGCTTAGCAAGGGCGGGAGGATACAATGAG. This gives the protein CASSGLARAGGYNE. The CDR3 in full is CASSGLARAGGYNEQFF. Supplemented by reference TRBV5-1 and TRBJ2-1, the full variable domain reads KAGVTQTPRYLIKTRGQQVTLSCSPISGHRSVSWYQQTPGQGLQFLFEYFSETQRNKGNFPGRFSGRQFSNSRSEMNVSTLELGDSALYLCASSGLARAGGYNEQFFGPGTRLTVL.

Many counts were recorded for this clone. At one of its ends the junction is not consistent with the germline gene, which may arise from a read error. The CDR3 extends 3 residues past the end of the read, so its final part is completed from the germline J gene. The gene calls are TRBV7-7 and TRBJ2-1; D might be TRBD2 (7 bases). Germline V gene lookup returns CDR1 SSHAT and CDR2 FNYEAQ (reference sequence). The CDR3 runs to 14 residues. The sequenced part of the CDR3 DNA is TGTGCTAGCAGCTTAGCTGGGGGAGGGGGTGAG. Amino acid sequence: CASSLAGGGGE. The whole CDR3 protein reads CASSLAGGGGEQFF.

This clone occurred many times. The CDR3 extends 3 residues past the end of the read, so its final part is completed from the germline J gene. The rearrangement links TRBV7-2 to TRBJ2-2; 8 bases match TRBD2. The V gene's germline CDR1 is SGHTA and CDR2 FQGNSA. Unmatched junction bases numbered 6, after V lost 5 bases and J lost 4 bases. This CDR3 region has 15 residues. The CDR3 here is CASSQRERGTGELFF. Partial CDR3 DNA: TGTGCCAGCAGCCAGCGGGAGAGGGGCACCGGGGAG. Looking up the rest from reference TRBV7-2 and TRBJ2-2 gives the full variable domain: GAGVSQSPSNKVTEKGKDVELRCDPISGHTALYWYRQSLGQGLEFLIYFQGNSAPDKSGLPSDRFSAERTGGSVSTLTIQRTQQEDSAVYLCASSQRERGTGELFFGEGSRLTVL.

Ten or more counts support this clone. The missing CDR3 end, 3 residues past where the read stops, is filled in from the germline J gene. This chain joins TRBV5-1 and TRBJ1-1; D is undetermined. Trimming removed 2 bases at V and 0 bases at J, with 20 bases between. The CDR3 extends over 18 amino acids. Germline-derived CDR1 and CDR2 are SGHRS and YFSETQ. The sequenced part of the CDR3 DNA is TGCGCCAGCAGCTTTGAGGGTAGAGGTAAAGGGTTGAACACTGAA. This gives the protein CASSFEGRGKGLNTE. The whole CDR3 protein reads CASSFEGRGKGLNTEAFF.

About this clone itself: The read halts 3 residues ahead of the CDR3 end, with the missing end drawn from the germline J gene. This chain connects TRBV7-9 to TRBJ1-1; a weak D match, TRBD1 (5 bases). The CDR3 sequence is 12 residues long. V was trimmed by 2 bases and J by 7 bases, leaving 8 bases between them. Germline V gene sequence: CDR1 SEHNR, CDR2 FQNEAQ (reference sequence). The CDR3 sequence is CASSLLGLEAFF. The part of the CDR3 DNA that was read is TGTGCCAGCAGCTTATTGGGGCTTGAA.

Ten or more counts support this clone. Read data end 3 residues before the CDR3 end; the end is taken from the germline J gene. V usage is TRBV5-6 and J usage is TRBJ2-5; the D is unclear. This CDR3 is 14 amino acids long. Trimming removed 0 bases at V and 7 bases at J, with 13 bases between. Germline CDR1 SGHDT, CDR2 YYEEEE. The sequenced part of the CDR3 DNA is TGTGCCAGCAGCTTGGGGGCAGGTGAGGTGACC. It yields the protein CASSLGAGEVT. The complete CDR3 reads CASSLGAGEVTQYF.

This clone was seen repeatedly, ten times or more. The CDR3 end falls 3 residues outside the read, so it is completed with the germline J gene. This chain joins TRBV29-1 and TRBJ2-1, with TRBD1 matching over 10 bases. This CDR3 is 14 amino acids long. V gave up 7 bases and J gave up 9 bases; unmatched junction bases: 12. The germline CDR1 and CDR2 sequences are SQVTM and ANQGSEA. The CDR3: CSGADRGKLGEQFF. The part of the CDR3 DNA that was read is TGCAGCGGAGCGGACAGGGGGAAGTTAGGTGAG.